This entry concerns a single TCR beta chain. An end of the junction does not agree with germline; a read error may underlie this. Clones were sequenced by immunoSEQ multiplex PCR, and TCRdb holds only the in-frame ones, with some missing. The repertoire holds 47,000 or so clones, with about 90% as singletons. The CDR3 length is 11 residues. Per germline, CDR1 KGHSH and CDR2 LQKENI. The record originates from a study of T cells after posttransplantation cyclophosphamide. This rearrangement joins TRBV18 to TRBJ2-1, with TRBD1 matching 7 bases. The TCR comes from a woman aged 45-59 years in good health and a related stem cell transplant donor. Sequencing was done on a sample of PBMCs. The CDR3 region has the DNA TGTGCCAGCTCACCGGGGACAGTCGGGATCTTC. This gives the protein CASSPGTVGIF. The entire variable domain, with the rest obtained from reference TRBV18 and TRBJ2-1, is as follows: NAGVMQNPRHLVRRRGQEARLRCSPMKGHSHVYWYRQLPEEGLKFMVYLQKENIIDESGMPKERFSAEFPKEGPSILRIQQVVRGDSAAYFCASSPGTVGIFGPGTRLTVL.